The entry below describes one T cell receptor (beta chain). The data were taken from a study of CD8 T cells in Susac syndrome. CDR1 is SEHNR and CDR2 is FQNEAQ in the germline V gene (reference sequence). Trimming took 5 bases from V and 3 from J, leaving 11 bases between them. The CDR3 spans 14 residues. CD8+ and CD4+ T cells taken from blood had their TCR beta sequenced. Random hexamers were used to reverse transcribe roughly 0.45 to 1 ug of RNA. immunoSEQ multiplex PCR amplified TCR beta CDR3 across 54 Vbeta, 13 Jbeta. TCRdb fed the immunoSEQ multiplex PCR reads into MiXCR, producing one record per CDR3 protein. Here the sample spans roughly 100,000 distinct CDR3 sequences, 94% being singletons.

The specimen sequenced was CD8+ T cells from PBMCs. The receptor was isolated from a human donor with Susac syndrome. The rearrangement links TRBV7-9 to TRBJ1-5; possible D gene TRBD1, 6 bases. CDR3 sequence reads: CASSLSGANQPQHF. The CDR3 DNA reads as TGTGCCAGCAGCCTGTCAGGGGCCAATCAGCCCCAGCATTTT. Supplemented by reference TRBV7-9 and TRBJ1-5, the full variable domain reads DTGVSQNPRHKITKRGQNVTFRCDPISEHNRLYWYRQTLGQGPEFLTYFQNEAQLEKSRLLSDRFSAERPKGSFSTLEIQRTEQGDSAMYLCASSLSGANQPQHFGDGTRLSIL.